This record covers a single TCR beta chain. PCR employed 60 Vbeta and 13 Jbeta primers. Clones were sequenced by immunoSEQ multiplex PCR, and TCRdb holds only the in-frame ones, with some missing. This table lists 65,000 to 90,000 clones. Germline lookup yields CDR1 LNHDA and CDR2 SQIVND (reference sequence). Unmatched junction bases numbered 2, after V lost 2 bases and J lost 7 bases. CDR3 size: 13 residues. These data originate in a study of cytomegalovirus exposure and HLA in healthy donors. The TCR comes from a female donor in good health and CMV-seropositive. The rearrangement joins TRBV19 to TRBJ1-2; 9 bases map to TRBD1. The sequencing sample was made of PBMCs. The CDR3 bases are TGTGCCAGTAGTATATGGGGACAGGGTGGCTACACCTTC. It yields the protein CASSIWGQGGYTF. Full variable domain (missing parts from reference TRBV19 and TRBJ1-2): DGGITQSPKYLFRKEGQNVTLSCEQNLNHDAMYWYRQDPGQGLRLIYYSQIVNDFQKGDIAEGYSVSREKKESFPLTVTSAQKNPTAFYLCASSIWGQGGYTFGSGTRLTVV.